The 12 T cell receptor beta chains below all came from one sample that was sequenced in a study. MiXCR was run by TCRdb on the reads, yielding one entry per CDR3 protein. In the table there are about 7,100 distinct CDR3 sequences, around 32% of which are singletons. The material sequenced was blood. Every receptor here comes from a human donor.

This clonotype is medium-sized in the sample. V and J are TRBV20-1 and TRBJ2-1; D gene uncertain. V gave up 1 base and J gave up 5 bases, with 12 bases separating them. Germline CDR1 DFQATT, CDR2 SNEGSKA (reference sequence). This CDR3 has 14 residues. CDR3 amino acids: CSARGGTQHNEQFF. In DNA form, the CDR3 reads TGCAGTGCTAGAGGAGGAACTCAACACAATGAGCAGTTCTTC.

This clonotype was detected ten times or more. The chain combines TRBV29-1 with TRBJ1-1; D is unresolved. Trimming took 2 bases from V and 4 from J, leaving 14 bases between them. The germline gives CDR1 SQVTM, CDR2 ANQGSEA. The CDR3 totals 14 residues. CDR3 residues: CSVETLLVITEAFF. Here the CDR3 DNA reads TGCAGCGTTGAAACCCTCTTAGTAATCACTGAAGCTTTCTTT.

This clonotype qualifies as medium-sized (0.01 to 0.1%). This rearrangement joins TRBV6-5 to TRBJ2-3; D perhaps matches TRBD2 (6 bases). The ends were cut back, 7 bases at V and 6 bases at J, with 17 bases in the middle. The CDR3 is 14 residues long. CDR1 is MNHEY and CDR2 is SVGAGI in the germline V gene. The CDR3 region has the DNA TGTGCCAGCACCTCGAACGGGAGAGGTGATACGCAGTATTTT. Its translation: CASTSNGRGDTQYF.

The rearrangement joins TRBV13 to TRBJ1-2; TRBD1 matches at 9 bases. CDR1 PRHDT and CDR2 FYEKMQ come from the germline V gene (reference sequence). The CDR3 loop spans 14 amino acids. After removal of 5 bases from V and 8 bases from J, the junction contained 9 bases not matched to a gene. CDR3 nucleotide sequence: TGTGCCAGCAGCCCACCCCCGGGGACAGGGGGCTACACCTTC. Translation gives CASSPPPGTGGYTF.

This clonotype was detected ten times or more. The chain couples TRBV29-1 to TRBJ2-6; 9 positions match TRBD1. Germline trimming cut 6 bases from V and 4 bases from J; bases unmatched to any gene: 7. The CDR3 covers 15 residues. Germline V gene data show CDR1 as SQVTM and CDR2 as ANQGSEA. CDR3 coding DNA: TGCAGCGTCTCACTACAGGGGGCCGGGGCCAACGTCCTGACTTTC. Residues: CSVSLQGAGANVLTF.

This clonotype occurred a few times. V and J are TRBV29-1 and TRBJ1-1; TRBD1 aligns across 8 bases. Germline values: CDR1 SQVTM, CDR2 ANQGSEA. The CDR3 covers 15 residues. The V and J ends lost 5 bases and 4 bases, in that order; junction bases with no gene match: 12. Here the CDR3 DNA reads TGCAGCGTTCTCAGGACAGGGAAGCAGGGCACTGAAGCTTTCTTT. This translates into CSVLRTGKQGTEAFF.

By share, this clonotype counts as medium-sized. The chain links TRBV20-1 to TRBJ1-5, with TRBD1 matching over 7 bases. CDR3 length: 17 amino acids. Germline V lookup: CDR1 DFQATT, CDR2 SNEGSKA (reference sequence). V lost 3 bases, J lost 2 bases, and 13 bases stayed unmatched. The CDR3 region is CSASPLDRLVGNQPQHF. DNA for the CDR3: TGCAGTGCTAGTCCCTTGGACAGGCTGGTCGGCAATCAGCCCCAGCATTTT.

The chain combines TRBV29-1 with TRBJ1-5; D not resolved. Germline assignment: CDR1 SQVTM and CDR2 ANQGSEA. V lost 8 bases to trimming and J lost 7 bases, with 33 bases between them. The length of the CDR3 is 18 residues. The CDR3 here is CSSSISGRHGGSEQPQHF. CDR3 bases: TGCAGCAGTTCGATAAGCGGCCGCCATGGAGGGAGCGAGCAGCCCCAGCATTTT.

Sample share makes this clonotype medium-sized. This sequence joins TRBV20-1 and TRBJ2-7; no reliable D call. Trimming stripped 4 bases from V and 1 base from J, with 17 bases between. The CDR3 contains 15 residues. Germline V gives CDR1 DFQATT, CDR2 SNEGSKA (reference sequence). In DNA, the CDR3 is TGCAGTGCTATTGCCGGCAAAGAAATTTCCTACGAGCAGTACTTC. Translation gives CSAIAGKEISYEQYF.

At least ten counts were recorded for this clonotype. In nucleotides, the CDR3 is TGTGCCTACAAAACCCGGGACAGAGGCTACGAGCAGTACTTC. This codes for CAYKTRDRGYEQYF. This chain joins TRBV30 and TRBJ2-7; the match to TRBD1 covers 7 bases. CDR1 is GTSNPN and CDR2 is SVGIG in the germline V gene (reference sequence). This CDR3 spans 14 amino acids. The ends lost 7 bases at V and 3 bases at J; junction bases unmatched: 12.

This clonotype has more than one count but fewer than ten. The V gene is TRBV18, the J gene TRBJ1-1, with D hard to call. V lost 5 bases and J 4 bases, leaving 5 bases between the germline ends. CDR1 and CDR2 from the germline V gene are KGHSH and LQKENI. CDR3 length equals 11 residues. The CDR3 nucleotides read TGTGCCAGCTCAGACTTCACTGAAGCTTTCTTT. Residues: CASSDFTEAFF.

Within the sample, this clonotype is medium-sized. The chain is built from TRBV5-1 and TRBJ2-3, with 9 bases that match TRBD2. The germline gives CDR1 SGHRS, CDR2 YFSETQ. This CDR3 has 16 amino acids. The V gene end was trimmed by 3 bases and the J gene end by 6 bases; junction bases not matched to a gene: 11. The CDR3, as DNA: TGCGCCAGCAGCTCAACTCCTAGCGGGACGTATGATACGCAGTATTTT. This sequence encodes CASSSTPSGTYDTQYF.